These 5 T cell receptor beta chains originate from one sample sequenced in a study of T cell repertoires in cytomegalovirus infection. From the reads, TCRdb called clonotypes with MiXCR, one entry per CDR3 protein. The sample lists approximately 730,000 distinct CDR3 sequences; 25% to 30% were seen once. Their target antigens are unknown. The specimen comprised cultured CD8+ T cells from PBMCs, sampled from culture after CMV antigen stimulation. The receptors were sampled from a human donor in good health (CMV status not recorded). Some clones in this sample may be carry-over from other donors' samples.

V usage is TRBV20-1 and J usage is TRBJ1-2; D gene unclear. The V end lost 2 bases, the J end lost 4 bases, and 11 bases lay between the germline ends. Germline V CDR1 and CDR2: DFQATT, SNEGSKA (reference sequence). The CDR3 is 13 amino acids. CDR3 DNA sequence: TGCAGTGCTAGAAGCCCGGGATTCTATGGCTACACCTTC. Protein: CSARSPGFYGYTF.

There are a few counts of this clonotype. The chain carries TRBV7-9 and TRBJ2-7, with D perhaps matching TRBD2 (6 bases). Trimming cost V 8 bases and J 4 bases, with 24 bases left between them. The germline V gene encodes CDR1 SEHNR and CDR2 FQNEAQ (reference sequence). The CDR3 totals 16 residues. The CDR3 coding sequence is TGTGCCAGCCTCGGCCCAGCAGCCCGGGGGACGTACGAGCAGTACGTC. This sequence encodes CASLGPAARGTYEQYV.

This clonotype has more than one count but fewer than ten. V and J are TRBV6-2 or TRBV6-3 and TRBJ2-7; possible D gene TRBD2, 6 bases. Between the trimmed V and J ends, which lost 8 bases and 3 bases, there was a span of 14 bases. The germline V gene has CDR1 MNHEY and CDR2 SVGEGT. This CDR3 spans 13 amino acids. In DNA, the CDR3 is TGTGCCAGCTCCCCGGGACTTAACTACGAGCAGTACGTC. Protein product: CASSPGLNYEQYV.

The J gene is TRBJ2-5, the V gene TRBV6-1; tentative D call: TRBD1 (6 bases). The germline V and J ends were trimmed by 5 bases and 2 bases, with 12 bases remaining between them. The CDR3 consists of 14 residues. Germline V CDR1 and CDR2: MNHNS, SASEGT. As DNA, the CDR3 is TGTGCCAGCAGTTCACAGGGTTGGCAAGAGACCCAGTACTTC. Amino acids: CASSSQGWQETQYF.

Only a few counts were recorded for this clonotype. This chain joins TRBV9 and TRBJ1-6; no reliable D call. The CDR3 loop spans 15 amino acids. In germline, CDR1 is SGDLS, CDR2 YYNGEE. Trimming removed 4 bases from V and 7 bases from J, with 15 bases in between. This chain's CDR3 is CASSPSASGNSPLHF. The CDR3, as DNA: TGTGCCAGCAGCCCCTCAGCGTCCGGGAATTCACCCCTCCACTTT.